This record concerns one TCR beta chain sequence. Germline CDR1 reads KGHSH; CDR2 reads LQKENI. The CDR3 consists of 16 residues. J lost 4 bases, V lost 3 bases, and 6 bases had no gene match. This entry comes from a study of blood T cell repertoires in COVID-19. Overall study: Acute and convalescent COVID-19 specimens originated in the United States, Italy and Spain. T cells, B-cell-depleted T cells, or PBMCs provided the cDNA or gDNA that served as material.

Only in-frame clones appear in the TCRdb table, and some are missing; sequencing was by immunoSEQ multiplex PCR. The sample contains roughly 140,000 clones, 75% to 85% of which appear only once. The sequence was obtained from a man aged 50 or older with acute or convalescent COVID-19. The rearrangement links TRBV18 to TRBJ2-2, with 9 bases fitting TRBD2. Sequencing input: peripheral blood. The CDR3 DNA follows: TGTGCCAGCTCACCGATATTAGCGGGAGCCACCGGGGAGCTGTTTTTT. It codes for CASSPILAGATGELFF. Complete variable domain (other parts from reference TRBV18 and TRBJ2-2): NAGVMQNPRHLVRRRGQEARLRCSPMKGHSHVYWYRQLPEEGLKFMVYLQKENIIDESGMPKERFSAEFPKEGPSILRIQQVVRGDSAAYFCASSPILAGATGELFFGEGSRLTVL.